This T cell receptor beta chain was captured in a study of cytomegalovirus exposure and HLA in healthy donors (TCRdb year 2017). Study-wide context: An earlier analysis of approximately 600 of the donors reported about 250 Gb of sequence data and 100 million to 140 million unique TCR beta sequences from 150 million to 200 million T cells. An early release that covered fewer than 750 HLA-typed donors contained 300 to 350 gigabases of sequencing data and 70 million to 100 million unique TCR sequences. The genetic ancestry cluster associated with self-reported Caucasian donors included roughly 84% of the 398 genotyped donors. The study was designed to test whether signatures of past pathogen exposure could be identified by cataloging public T cell receptors. The T cell repertoires of several hundred subjects were profiled by immunosequencing and related to cytomegalovirus serostatus. A separate validation cohort of roughly 130 different subjects was used in addition to the roughly 700-subject first cohort. High-throughput TCR immunosequencing, statistical association of individual TCRs with disease status, and machine learning were combined to predict cytomegalovirus infection status. In a later analysis, previously published TCR beta repertoires from roughly 710 donors were re-analyzed and high-resolution HLA genotyping was added so that TCR occurrence patterns could be studied. Rather than using new phenotypic data, the later analysis identified candidate immune exposures from TCR beta sequences and from how often those sequences occurred across donors. To decide whether each TCR beta V gene segment behaved as functional or pseudogenic, an earlier analysis of approximately 600 of the donors relied on high-throughput TCR beta sequencing. Donor age, sex, ethnicity and CMV serostatus were compiled alongside the repertoire data. A later genetic analysis took genome-wide SNP genotypes for about 55% of the roughly 700 donors and used that subset as a discovery cohort. All discovery cohort repertoires had been generated using a single sequencing platform. HLA typing covered class I and class II loci at four-digit resolution. The number of donors typed differed by locus, with about 620-630 for A, B, C, DRB1 and DQB1, over 500 for DQA1, 600 to 610 for DPA1, and around 460 for DPB1. Five DR-DQ haplotypes were treated as single units for association and clustering because of strong linkage in the cohort. On average, 235,054 unique TCR beta nucleotide sequences were sequenced per donor among about 400 genotyped donors of the cohort, with roughly 18% of those sequences being non-productive. Study-level results and caveats: Only TCR beta chains were sequenced in this cohort, and the absence of alpha or paired-chain data limited detectable features. Around 16 rarely observed V segments, including chromosome 9 orphons, were excluded from the earlier analysis of a few hundred of the donors because counts were too low. In a later genetic analysis, fewer N-insertions in productive TCRs were reported among donors in an Asian-associated ancestry cluster than the roughly 700-donor mean. In a later analysis, TCR association rates were found to vary across HLA loci, with the most associated TCRs seen for DRB1 alleles and the fewest for HLA-C alleles. It was suggested by the authors that the approach could potentially be generalized to other disease states and immunological phenotypes. In a later analysis, several top co-occurrence clusters were reported to appear linked to parvovirus B19, influenza, CMV and Epstein-Barr virus. For the cohort, immune exposure information was limited to CMV serostatus. The sequencing pipeline was judged likely to have produced a cluster of highly shared sequence variants as a technical artifact. The study listed 150 to 200 TCR beta chains as associated with cytomegalovirus. Most TCR sequences were observed very rarely across donors, whereas some public TCRs were present in many individuals. The presence/absence analyses assumed that sequencing depth was roughly uniform across donors, and that assumption may not be true. Because HLA typing was unavailable for some donors at each locus, only the typed subset was used in association tests. An earlier analysis of 587 of the donors showed that most TCR beta V segments appeared in productive rearrangements either about 87% or about 30% of the time, which broadly matched IMGT annotations. A later genetic analysis associated a missense DCLRE1C variant with V-gene and J-gene trimming of TCR beta chains, and an independent cohort replicated the association. According to a later analysis, most CMV-associated TCR beta chains appeared to be HLA-restricted, and the HLA associations seemed to be driven largely by CMV exposure. The classifier was reported to diagnose cytomegalovirus status with high specificity and sensitivity in both the original cohort and the validation cohort. Correlated functional status among segregating V segments might reflect linkage disequilibrium, but an unknown experimental factor could not be ruled out. In vitro tests confirmed that a few of the cytomegalovirus-associated TCR beta chains recognize cytomegalovirus antigens. Specific HLA alleles were associated with 15,000 to 20,000 TCR beta sequences at a false discovery rate of 0.05 in a later analysis. A further reported finding was that TCR beta sequences accurately predicted the HLA-A and HLA-B alleles for most subjects in the first cohort. The 87-base-pair reads could not distinguish some IMGT-functional V segments, including TRBV6-2 and TRBV6-3, so those segments were excluded. Assigning TCR associations to individual alleles was difficult when HLA alleles, especially DR and DQ, strongly co-occurred. In a later analysis, HLA-associated TCR beta chains were found to be more clonally expanded and to have lower generation probabilities than equally common non-associated chains.

Library preparation was by the immunoSEQ multiplex PCR assay. The multiplex PCR relied on a mix of 60 forward primers for TCR Vbeta segments and 13 reverse primers for TCR Jbeta segments. The CDR3 region of rearranged TCR beta genes was amplified from genomic DNA by a multiplex PCR assay. Amplified TCR beta libraries were sequenced as 87-base-pair reads on the Illumina HiSeq System. In the original analysis: A later analysis tallied 80 million to 95 million unique TCR beta chains across the roughly 610 repertoires, and around 12 million of those chains were shared by two or more donors. Raw reads were error-corrected and collapsed into unique sequences by a nearest-neighbor algorithm in which closely related sequences were merged to remove PCR and sequencing errors. CDR3 sequences were aligned to IMGT reference sequences to assign V, D and J gene segments. Each retained sequence needed at least a six-nucleotide match to both a V gene segment and a J gene segment. A rearrangement was called productive if the CDR3 had no stop codons and remained in frame with V and J, and every other rearrangement was called non-productive. CDR3 was defined by IMGT convention, running from the second conserved V-encoded cysteine to the conserved J-encoded phenylalanine. The earlier analysis of 587 of the donors excluded any sequence lacking an unambiguous match to a single V gene segment. In an earlier analysis of approximately 500 of the donors, a V segment was called functional when productive rearrangements were above 56.7%, and segregating when the standard deviation between donors exceeded 5%. To diagnose cytomegalovirus status from the catalog of TCR beta chain sequences, a statistical classification framework was built. In a later analysis, V and J genes were assigned by comparing TCR nucleotide sequences against IMGT/GENE-DB human TR gene sequences. A later analysis assigned CDR3 sequences and most-parsimonious VDJ recombination scenarios with the TCRdist pipeline. In a later analysis, every TCR beta chain was defined by the combination of its CDR3 amino acid sequence and its V-gene family, and reads without a unique V-gene family were dropped. A later analysis removed several hundred highly shared, low-generation-probability nucleotide sequences to deal with suspected cross-contamination and a sequencing artifact. A later analysis calculated a clonal expansion index for each public chain from normalized within-repertoire ranks of inferred template counts. A later analysis computed generation probabilities with a VDJ recombination model fitted to out-of-frame rearrangements, and checked the results against IGoR. A later analysis scored TCR-TCR, TCR-HLA and TCR-CMV co-occurrence with hypergeometric tests, applying a repertoire-size bias correction to TCR pairs. A later analysis estimated false discovery rates by permuting HLA or CMV assignments 20 times. In a later analysis, co-occurring TCRs were grouped using DBSCAN, with TCRdist sequence similarity added in when clustering inside HLA-allele-positive subsets. Repertoires with fewer than 30,000 or more than 120,000 public chains were left out of co-occurrence clustering, as were a handful of repertoires with anomalous nucleotide sharing. As stored in TCRdb, this immuneACCESS dataset retains in-frame rearrangements with V and J assigned. A fraction of the clones does not appear; measured against another copy, unresolved V genes explain less than half of the discrepancy, and the remainder lacks a known reason. V, J and clone size reflect that table, while D and trimming were determined from the DNA. The sample table shows 200,000 to 300,000 clones, and roughly 85% are seen once. 0.2% to 0.25% of the sample comes from the top ten.

According to the germline V gene (reference sequence), CDR1 reads LNHDA and CDR2 reads SQIVND. The germline V and J ends show losses of 4 bases and 6 bases respectively, and no gene match explains 9 bases of the junction. The CDR3 runs 15 amino acids, cysteine and phenylalanine included. Left in the record is the CDR3 DNA by itself, 45 bases read in frame from the first base. The cohort was made up of hundreds of healthy bone marrow donors. Cohort members were all nominally healthy when sampled, although unrecorded immune exposures were likely present. The donor was CMV seronegative and was included in the group of 352 seronegative cohort members. Every donor gave a peripheral blood sample, and the peripheral blood mononuclear cells from that sample were used for TCR beta sequencing. The Qiagen DNeasy Blood Extraction Kit was used to extract genomic DNA from the blood cell samples. In the case of this clone: It has no known antigen specificity. Per-base quality was not reported, and no clone a single base away is much larger than it.

The specimen was PBMCs. This clonotype originated in a girl aged 2-10 years in good health and CMV-seronegative. The receptor chain draws on TRBV19 and TRBJ2-1; TRBD2 agrees with 7 junctional bases. The CDR3 reads as follows: CASSTPTGGGNEQFF. The DNA sequence is given as TGTGCCAGTAGTACCCCAACGGGAGGAGGCAATGAGCAGTTCTTC. Supplemented by the reference TRBV19 and TRBJ2-1 proteins around the CDR3, the complete variable domain is DGGITQSPKYLFRKEGQNVTLSCEQNLNHDAMYWYRQDPGQGLRLIYYSQIVNDFQKGDIAEGYSVSREKKESFPLTVTSAQKNPTAFYLCASSTPTGGGNEQFFGPGTRLTVL.